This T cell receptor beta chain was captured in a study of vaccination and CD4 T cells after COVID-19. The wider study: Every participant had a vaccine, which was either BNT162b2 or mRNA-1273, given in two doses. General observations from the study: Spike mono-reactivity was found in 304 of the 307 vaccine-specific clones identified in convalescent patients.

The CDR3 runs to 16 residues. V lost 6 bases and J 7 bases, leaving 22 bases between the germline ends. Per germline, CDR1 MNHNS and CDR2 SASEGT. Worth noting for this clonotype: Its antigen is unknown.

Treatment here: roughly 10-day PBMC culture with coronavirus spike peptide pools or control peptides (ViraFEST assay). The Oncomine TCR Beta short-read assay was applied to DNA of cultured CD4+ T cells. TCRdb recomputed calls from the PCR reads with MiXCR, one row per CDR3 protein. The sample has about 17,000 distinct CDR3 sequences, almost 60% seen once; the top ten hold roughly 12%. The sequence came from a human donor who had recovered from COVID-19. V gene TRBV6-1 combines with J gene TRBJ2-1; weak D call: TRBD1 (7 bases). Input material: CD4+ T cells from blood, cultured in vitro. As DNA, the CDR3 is TGTGCCAGCAGGAGACAGGGTTCGGGGGTAGCTAATGAGCAGTTCTTC. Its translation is CASRRQGSGVANEQFF.